This TCR beta chain stems from a study of cytomegalovirus exposure and HLA in healthy donors. Study background: Early released data had about 85 million unique TCRs, all coming from HLA-typed donors. Study conclusions and caveats: Serostatus for CMV was the only available immune exposure information. Later analysis suggested most CMV-associated TCR beta chains were HLA-restricted.

Both 60 Vbeta primers and 13 Jbeta primers went into the PCR. Sequencing was performed with immunoSEQ multiplex PCR; in TCRdb, only in-frame clones are kept and a portion is missing. The data contain over 150,000 clones, 79% of them singletons. This clone has only one observation. The antigen remains undetermined. In germline, CDR1 is SQVTM, CDR2 ANQGSEA. V lost 1 base and J 5 bases, leaving 8 bases between the germline ends. The CDR3 totals 12 residues. Specimen: PBMCs. The sequence came from a girl under 18 in good health and CMV-seropositive. V usage is TRBV29-1 and J usage is TRBJ2-5; D remains unclear. The CDR3 coding sequence is TGCAGCGTTGAAGGGGCCCGGGAGACCCAGTACTTC. Its translation is CSVEGARETQYF.